What follows is one TCR beta chain and its context. The data were obtained in a study of blood T cell repertoires in COVID-19. Looking at the study overall: T cells, B-cell-depleted T cells, or PBMCs supplied cDNA or gDNA.

Profiled with immunoSEQ multiplex PCR; TCRdb holds only in-frame clones, not every one. In the table there are about 230,000 clones, over 70% of which are singletons. Germline V gives CDR1 SSHAT, CDR2 FNYEAQ (reference sequence). This CDR3 has 15 amino acids. After removal of 5 bases from V and 9 bases from J, the junction contained 11 bases not matched to a gene. This TCR came from a woman in her 30s who had been exposed to COVID-19. The chain joins TRBV7-7 to TRBJ2-1, with 9 bases fitting TRBD2. The sample was PBMCs or T cells enriched from blood (not recorded which). The CDR3: CASSQTGTSISEQFF. In DNA, the CDR3 is TGTGCCAGCAGCCAGACCGGGACTAGCATATCTGAGCAGTTCTTC. The full variable domain, with the rest looked up from reference TRBV7-7 and TRBJ2-1, is GAGVSQSPRYKVTKRGQDVTLRCDPISSHATLYWYQQALGQGPEFLTYFNYEAQPDKSGLPSDRFSAERPEGSISTLTIQRTEQRDSAMYRCASSQTGTSISEQFFGPGTRLTVL.